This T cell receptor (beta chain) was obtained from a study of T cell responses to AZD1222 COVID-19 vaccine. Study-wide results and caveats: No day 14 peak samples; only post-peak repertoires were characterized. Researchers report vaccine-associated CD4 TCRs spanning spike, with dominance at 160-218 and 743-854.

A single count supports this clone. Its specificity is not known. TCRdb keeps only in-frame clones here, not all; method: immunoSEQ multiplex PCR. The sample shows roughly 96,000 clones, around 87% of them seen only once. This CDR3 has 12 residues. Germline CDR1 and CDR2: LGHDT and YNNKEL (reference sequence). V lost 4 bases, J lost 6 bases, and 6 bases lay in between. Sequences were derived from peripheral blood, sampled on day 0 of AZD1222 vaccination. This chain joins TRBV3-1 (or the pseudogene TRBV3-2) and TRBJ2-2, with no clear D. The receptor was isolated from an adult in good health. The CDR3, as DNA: TGTGCCAGCAGCCGCACTCCCGGGGAGCTGTTTTTT. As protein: CASSRTPGELFF.